This T cell receptor (beta chain) derives from a study of blood T cell repertoires in COVID-19. Across the whole study: Some COVID-19 samples were acute and others convalescent; all came from the United States, Italy and Spain.

Method: immunoSEQ multiplex PCR; TCRdb's copy keeps in-frame clones and lacks some. The sample includes around 300,000 clones, around 90% of them seen just once. The CDR3 has 15 amino acids. CDR1 and CDR2 from the germline V gene are KGHSH and LQKENI. The germline V and J ends were trimmed by 2 bases and 2 bases, with 12 bases remaining between them. V is TRBV18 and J is TRBJ2-5, with D perhaps matching TRBD2 (5 bases). The sequenced sample consisted of peripheral blood. The sequence derives from a man in his fifties or sixties with acute or convalescent COVID-19. The chain's CDR3 is CASSPIGVSQETQYF. CDR3 nucleotides: TGTGCCAGCTCACCAATCGGGGTGTCTCAAGAGACCCAGTACTTC.